The 8 T cell receptor beta chains presented below share a single source sample, sequenced in a study of blood T cell repertoires in COVID-19. The table came from immunoSEQ multiplex PCR; TCRdb's copy has only in-frame clones and leaves some out. The repertoire holds some 230,000 clones, with roughly 83% as singletons. The sequenced material came from PBMCs or T cells enriched from blood (not recorded which). The receptors come from a woman in her thirties or forties with acute COVID-19.

CDR3 in amino acids: CASSISQGLRPYEQYF. The CDR3 coding sequence is TGTGCCAGTAGTATATCCCAGGGTTTACGTCCCTACGAGCAGTACTTC. This chain connects TRBV19 to TRBJ2-7; tentatively, D is TRBD1 (5 bases). Per the germline V gene, CDR1 is LNHDA and CDR2 is SQIVND (reference sequence). The CDR3 sequence is 16 residues long. Trimming cost V 2 bases and J 2 bases, with 16 bases left between them.

The rearrangement links TRBV2 to TRBJ2-1; D gene uncertain. CDR1 is SNHLY, CDR2 FYNNEI, per germline. Deletions cut 6 bases from V and 6 bases from J, with 15 bases between. The CDR3 is 14 amino acids. This chain's CDR3 is CASSRQYPSNEQFF. Here the CDR3 DNA reads TGTGCCAGCAGCAGGCAGTACCCTTCCAATGAGCAGTTCTTC.

The V and J genes are TRBV9 and TRBJ2-3; a weak D match, TRBD2 (6 bases). Germline V lookup: CDR1 SGDLS, CDR2 YYNGEE. V was cut by 0 bases and J by 0 bases, with 14 bases left in between. This CDR3 is 17 amino acids long. The CDR3 here is CASSVASLASSTDTQYF. CDR3 coding DNA: TGTGCCAGCAGCGTAGCTAGCCTAGCGTCTAGCACAGATACGCAGTATTTT.

The chain employs TRBV28 and TRBJ1-6; 8 nucleotides agree with TRBD1. Germline V gene lookup returns CDR1 MDHEN and CDR2 SYDVKM. With V trimmed by 5 bases and J by 10 bases, 7 bases remained unmatched. This CDR3 comprises 14 residues. CDR3 sequence: CASSPDRVFSPLHF. The CDR3 coding sequence is TGTGCCAGCAGTCCGGACAGGGTGTTCTCACCCCTCCACTTT.

This sequence joins TRBV4-2 and TRBJ2-3; TRBD2 aligns across 8 bases. V gave up 0 bases and J gave up 0 bases; unmatched junction bases: 5. CDR3 size: 17 residues. Looked up from germline, CDR1 is LGHNA and CDR2 is YNFKEQ. The CDR3 loop is CASSQDTASGSTDTQYF. For the CDR3, the DNA is TGTGCCAGCAGCCAAGATACGGCTAGCGGGAGCACAGATACGCAGTATTTT.

This chain joins TRBV19 and TRBJ1-1; D not resolved. Germline assignment: CDR1 LNHDA and CDR2 SQIVND (reference sequence). CDR3 length: 13 amino acids. V gave up 10 bases and J gave up 1 base, with 13 bases separating them. The CDR3 here is CATRRSSNTEAFF. In nucleotides, the CDR3 is TGTGCCACCCGCCGGAGTTCGAACACTGAAGCTTTCTTT.

The chain uses TRBV24-1 and TRBJ1-2; the D is unclear. This CDR3 is 12 amino acids long. Germline CDR1 is KGHDR and CDR2 is SFDVKD. V was cut by 0 bases and J by 11 bases, with 9 bases left in between. Here the CDR3 reads CATSDLRSHYTF. In DNA, the CDR3 is TGTGCCACCAGTGATTTGCGCAGTCATTACACCTTC.

This clone was recorded once. The chain recombines TRBV6-1 with TRBJ1-5; D possibly corresponds to TRBD1 (5 bases). With 2 bases removed from V and 0 bases from J, the gap between germline ends came to 8 bases. The CDR3 spans 15 residues. The V gene's germline CDR1 is MNHNS and CDR2 SASEGT. The CDR3 is CASSELGDSNQPQHF. Here the CDR3 DNA reads TGTGCCAGCAGTGAACTAGGGGATAGCAATCAGCCCCAGCATTTT.